Reported below is one T cell receptor (beta chain). Its antigen is not known. The data derive from a study of OX40 agonist ivuxolimab in advanced cancers. Study-level points and caveats: CD8+ T cells were the subset that, on average, had more expanded clones than CD4+. At 0.1 to 3.0 mg/kg and by week 6, CD4+ and CD8+ T cells in the blood had expanded clonally.

CDR1 SNHLY and CDR2 FYNNEI come from the germline V gene. V lost 6 bases and J lost 3; bases outside the gene matches: 12. This CDR3 is built from 16 residues. Profiled with immunoSEQ multiplex PCR; TCRdb holds only in-frame clones, not every one. Among over 50,000 clones listed, 90% to 95% were seen once. This receptor was identified in an adult with an advanced solid tumor such as melanoma, head and neck, liver or kidney cancer. The specimen was CD4+ or CD8+ T cells sorted from blood, collected in a trial of the OX40 agonist ivuxolimab. The rearrangement uses TRBV2 and TRBJ1-2; 8 bases match TRBD1. The chain's CDR3 is CASRGDAPTGDYGYTF. The CDR3 coding sequence is TGTGCCAGCAGAGGAGACGCACCGACAGGGGACTATGGCTACACCTTC.